Presented here are 32 T cell receptor beta chains from one specimen sequenced in a study of T cell changes during pregnancy in multiple sclerosis. Data came from immunoSEQ multiplex PCR; TCRdb stores just in-frame clones and leaves some out. The sample includes 20,000 to 25,000 clones, approximately 90% of them seen just once. Sequencing used CD4+ T cells from peripheral blood mononuclear cells, obtained in the third trimester of pregnancy. These receptors all stem from a female donor with multiple sclerosis, enrolled in a pregnancy study.

V is TRBV20-1 and J is TRBJ1-5; a weak D match, TRBD1 (5 bases). This CDR3 is built from 11 residues. The V gene lost 6 bases and the J gene lost 11 bases, with 14 bases spanning the gap. Germline CDR1 DFQATT, CDR2 SNEGSKA (reference sequence). The CDR3 spells CSAKMGGAQHF. CDR3 sequence (DNA): TGCAGTGCCAAAATGGGGGGGGCCCAGCATTTT.

Remarks on this clone: This sample includes further DNA sequences coding for the same CDR3. V is TRBV5-1 and J is TRBJ1-1, with a tentative D call TRBD1 (6 bases). In germline, CDR1 is SGHRS, CDR2 YFSETQ. Trimming removed 4 bases from V and 0 bases from J, with 16 bases in between. This CDR3 contains 16 residues. The DNA for the CDR3 is TGCGCCAGCAGCCTTAGGGGGGGAACGATGAACACTGAAGCTTTCTTT. Its translation: CASSLRGGTMNTEAFF.

This clone was detected a few times. V usage is TRBV9 and J usage is TRBJ2-2; 7 nucleotides align to TRBD1. The junction had 8 bases not matched to a gene; V was cut back by 1 base and J by 5 bases. Germline V lookup: CDR1 SGDLS, CDR2 YYNGEE. The CDR3 has 16 amino acids. This chain's CDR3 is CASSVKTGTVTGELFF. The CDR3 region has the DNA TGTGCCAGCAGCGTAAAGACAGGGACGGTGACCGGGGAGCTGTTTTTT.

The J gene is TRBJ1-2, the V gene TRBV21-1; the tabulated D call, TRBD1, remains unverified against the DNA. TRBV21-1 is listed as a pseudogene. The CDR3 totals 16 residues. The CDR3 spells CASSNRDRGPPYGYTF. CDR3 coding DNA: TGTGCCAGCAGCAACCGGGACAGGGGTCCTCCCTATGGCTACACCTTC.

The J gene is TRBJ2-3, the V gene TRBV30; no clear D gene. The CDR3 has 13 amino acids. V lost 7 bases and J lost 0, with 11 bases in between. Germline V gene data show CDR1 as GTSNPN and CDR2 as SVGIG (reference sequence). CDR3 loop: CASQRRSTDTQYF. The CDR3 region has the DNA TGTGCCTCTCAAAGGAGAAGCACAGATACGCAGTATTTT.

The genes are TRBV18 and TRBJ1-6, with D uncertain. Germline loops: CDR1 KGHSH, CDR2 LQKENI. Trimming stripped 2 bases from V and 10 bases from J, with 15 bases between. The CDR3 totals 15 residues. CDR3 sequence reads: CASSPIKGGRSPLHF. Here the CDR3 DNA reads TGTGCCAGCTCACCAATCAAGGGAGGTCGGTCACCCCTCCACTTT.

V and J are TRBV4-2 and TRBJ1-2; D gene uncertain. The V gene's germline CDR1 is LGHNA and CDR2 YNFKEQ. CDR3 length equals 14 residues. Trimming pared 1 base from V and 3 bases from J, leaving 9 bases between. The CDR3 bases are TGTGCCAGCAGCCAAGGGTCCCGGGACTATGGCTACACCTTC. Protein sequence: CASSQGSRDYGYTF.

The CDR3 here is CASSGHGNTEAFF. The CDR3 nucleotides read TGTGCCAGCAGTGGTCACGGGAACACTGAAGCTTTCTTT. The chain is built from TRBV2 and TRBJ1-1; D remains unclear. The CDR3 sequence is 13 residues long. CDR1 and CDR2 from the germline V gene are SNHLY and FYNNEI. V was trimmed by 4 bases and J by 1 base, leaving 7 bases between them.

This chain connects TRBV5-1 to TRBJ2-1; 7 positions agree with TRBD2. J lost 7 bases, V lost 0 bases, and 7 bases had no gene match. There are 15 residues in the CDR3. CDR1 SGHRS and CDR2 YFSETQ come from the germline V gene. This CDR3 is CASSLDRGVGNEQFF. The CDR3 DNA follows: TGCGCCAGCAGCTTGGATCGGGGGGTTGGTAATGAGCAGTTCTTC.

This clone was detected only once. The chain links TRBV6-6 to TRBJ2-1, with D possibly matching TRBD2 (5 bases). Germline V lookup: CDR1 MNHNY, CDR2 SVGAGI (reference sequence). V was shortened by 2 bases and J by 2 bases, with 7 bases between the two germline ends. The CDR3 has 14 residues. CDR3 region: CASSYVGAYNEQFF. CDR3 DNA: TGTGCCAGCAGTTACGTGGGAGCCTACAATGAGCAGTTCTTC.

The rearrangement links TRBV20-1 to TRBJ1-2; D not certain. Germline V gene data show CDR1 as DFQATT and CDR2 as SNEGSKA (reference sequence). V lost 5 bases, J lost 1 base, and 5 bases lay in between. The CDR3 is 11 amino acids. The CDR3 sequence: CSAYNNYGYTF. CDR3 coding DNA: TGCAGTGCTTACAATAACTATGGCTACACCTTC.

The J gene is TRBJ1-3, the V gene TRBV5-4; D is possibly TRBD1 (5 bases). Trimming left V 3 bases short and J 3 bases short, with 13 bases between. Per the germline V gene, CDR1 is SGHNT and CDR2 is YYREEE (reference sequence). The CDR3 has 15 amino acids. The CDR3 coding sequence is TGTGCCAGCAGCTCCACTCGGGGGTTTGGAAACACCATATATTTT. Residues: CASSSTRGFGNTIYF.

This chain connects TRBV7-3 to TRBJ2-1; no clear D gene. Per germline, CDR1 SGHTA and CDR2 FQGTGA. The CDR3 is 13 residues long. V lost 5 bases, J lost 0 bases, and 5 bases lay in between. The CDR3 loop reads CASSQDSYNEQFF. CDR3 sequence (DNA): TGTGCCAGCAGCCAGGACTCCTACAATGAGCAGTTCTTC.

V usage is TRBV4-1 and J usage is TRBJ2-5, with a weak D call TRBD1 (6 bases). The CDR3 sequence is 15 residues long. Trimming stripped 1 base from V and 3 bases from J, with 12 bases between. Per germline, CDR1 MGHRA and CDR2 YSYEKL. CDR3 sequence reads: CASSQAWGQKETQYF. The CDR3 DNA sequence: TGCGCCAGCAGCCAAGCTTGGGGACAAAAAGAGACCCAGTACTTC.

The genes are TRBV5-1 and TRBJ1-2, with D possibly matching TRBD1 (5 bases). Germline V lookup: CDR1 SGHRS, CDR2 YFSETQ. Trimming removed 4 bases at V and 1 base at J, with 14 bases between. The CDR3 is 15 amino acids. CDR3 sequence reads: CASSLPPGGNYGYTF. DNA of the CDR3: TGCGCCAGCAGCCTACCTCCGGGGGGTAACTATGGCTACACCTTC.

The chain joins TRBV27 to TRBJ1-4, with 10 nucleotides matching TRBD1. The germline V gene has CDR1 MNHEY and CDR2 SMNVEV (reference sequence). CDR3 size: 14 residues. The trim removed 5 bases at V and 8 bases at J, leaving 5 bases unmatched. The CDR3 region has the DNA TGTGCCAGCAGTCGACAGGGGGCATTCGAAAAACTGTTTTTT. This translates into CASSRQGAFEKLFF.

The chain employs TRBV5-1 and TRBJ1-1; no clear D gene. The CDR3 totals 18 residues. Germline V gene lookup returns CDR1 SGHRS and CDR2 YFSETQ. Between the trimmed V and J ends, which lost 6 bases and 0 bases, there was a span of 24 bases. CDR3 DNA sequence: TGCGCCAGCACCCCCTCAAGGGCCAGGAGACTAATGAACACTGAAGCTTTCTTT. Its translation: CASTPSRARRLMNTEAFF.

V is TRBV5-4 and J is TRBJ1-1; maybe TRBD1 (6 bases). Per germline, CDR1 SGHNT and CDR2 YYREEE (reference sequence). There are 13 residues in the CDR3. Deletions cut 2 bases from V and 3 bases from J, with 8 bases between. CDR3 nucleotides: TGTGCCAGCAGCTTTGACAGGCACACTGAAGCTTTCTTT. This translates into CASSFDRHTEAFF.

The gene calls are TRBV29-1 and TRBJ2-7; D gene ambiguous. CDR3 length: 13 amino acids. Germline CDR1 SQVTM, CDR2 ANQGSEA. Trimming removed 5 bases at V and 2 bases at J, with 13 bases between. For the CDR3, the DNA is TGCAGCGTTTCGTCTAACCTAGCCTACGAGCAGTACTTC. Translating it yields CSVSSNLAYEQYF.

The chain has TRBV18 and TRBJ1-1; D remains ambiguous. The CDR3 loop spans 15 amino acids. V was clipped by 2 bases and J by 1 base, with 11 bases between them. In germline, CDR1 is KGHSH, CDR2 LQKENI. In nucleotides, the CDR3 is TGTGCCAGCTCACCAGCTTTACCGGGGAACACTGAAGCTTTCTTT. The encoded protein is CASSPALPGNTEAFF.

This rearrangement joins TRBV27 to TRBJ1-6; no definite D call. Trimming removed 2 bases from V and 7 bases from J, with 15 bases in between. The CDR3 consists of 16 residues. The germline gives CDR1 MNHEY, CDR2 SMNVEV (reference sequence). The CDR3 is CASSLEWPSFNSPLHF. The CDR3 coding sequence is TGTGCCAGCAGTTTAGAATGGCCCTCGTTCAATTCACCCCTCCACTTT.

The V and J genes are TRBV5-1 and TRBJ1-5; 10 bases are a match to TRBD1. Germline trimming cut 4 bases from V and 7 bases from J; bases unmatched to any gene: 5. In germline, CDR1 is SGHRS, CDR2 YFSETQ. This CDR3 comprises 14 residues. The CDR3 region has the DNA TGCGCCAGCAGCGCGGGGACAGGGGAACAGCCCCAGCATTTT. It translates to CASSAGTGEQPQHF. The full variable domain, its missing parts supplied by reference TRBV5-1 and TRBJ1-5, is KAGVTQTPRYLIKTRGQQVTLSCSPISGHRSVSWYQQTPGQGLQFLFEYFSETQRNKGNFPGRFSGRQFSNSRSEMNVSTLELGDSALYLCASSAGTGEQPQHFGDGTRLSIL.

This clone was found once. This chain links TRBV5-4 with TRBJ2-1; 11 positions match TRBD2. V was pared by 0 bases and J by 2 bases, with 7 bases of the junction left unmatched. There are 18 residues in the CDR3. Germline V gene sequence: CDR1 SGHNT, CDR2 YYREEE (reference sequence). CDR3 residues: CASSLGLAGNPTYNEQFF. The CDR3 region has the DNA TGTGCCAGCAGCTTGGGACTAGCGGGGAACCCCACCTACAATGAGCAGTTCTTC.

The V and J genes are TRBV5-1 and TRBJ2-2; the D gene is possibly TRBD1 (6 bases). The CDR3 totals 14 residues. Trimming pared 3 bases from V and 1 base from J, leaving 7 bases between. Looked up from germline, CDR1 is SGHRS and CDR2 is YFSETQ. CDR3 in amino acids: CASSSTGNTGELFF. The CDR3 bases are TGCGCCAGCAGCTCGACAGGGAACACCGGGGAGCTGTTTTTT.

This clone came up once. The chain combines TRBV4-1 with TRBJ1-4; D is uncertain. The ends were cut back, 1 base at V and 8 bases at J, with 14 bases in the middle. Germline values: CDR1 MGHRA, CDR2 YSYEKL. The CDR3 length is 15 residues. The CDR3: CASSQVREGKEKLFF. Here the CDR3 DNA reads TGCGCCAGCAGCCAAGTGAGGGAGGGTAAAGAAAAACTGTTTTTT.

The V gene is TRBV5-4, the J gene TRBJ1-2; 7 bases match TRBD1. V lost 1 base to trimming and J lost 5 bases; unmatched junction nucleotides: 2. This CDR3 spans 13 amino acids. Germline V gene data show CDR1 as SGHNT and CDR2 as YYREEE (reference sequence). The CDR3 DNA is TGTGCCAGCAGCTTGACAGGGGCTTATGGCTACACCTTC. Its translation is CASSLTGAYGYTF.

CDR3 coding DNA: TGTGCCTGGAGACTCGGGACAGGGACCACTGAAGCTTTCTTT. It specifies CAWRLGTGTTEAFF. The chain combines TRBV30 with TRBJ1-1; the match to TRBD1 covers 9 bases. CDR3 length: 14 amino acids. Per the germline V gene, CDR1 is GTSNPN and CDR2 is SVGIG (reference sequence). Trimming removed 3 bases from V and 4 bases from J; junction bases left unmatched: 6. Based on the CDR3 plus reference TRBV30 and TRBJ1-1, the full variable domain is SQTIHQWPATLVQPVGSPLSLECTVEGTSNPNLYWYRQAAGRGLQLLFYSVGIGQISSEVPQNLSASRPQDRQFILSSKKLLLSDSGFYLCAWRLGTGTTEAFFGQGTRLTVV.

The V gene is TRBV2, the J gene TRBJ1-5; D possibly corresponds to TRBD1 (5 bases). V was pared by 8 bases and J by 6 bases, with 20 bases between. Germline V gives CDR1 SNHLY, CDR2 FYNNEI. This CDR3 is built from 15 residues. DNA of the CDR3: TGTGCCAGCGGGCCCGGGGGTATGACGGTTCAGCCCCAGCATTTT. Encoded protein: CASGPGGMTVQPQHF.

V is TRBV7-2 and J is TRBJ1-1, with D perhaps TRBD1 (6 bases). This CDR3 region has 14 residues. The V gene lost 5 bases and the J gene lost 3 bases, with 13 bases spanning the gap. Germline V lookup: CDR1 SGHTA, CDR2 FQGNSA. CDR3 in amino acids: CASSRQPGDTEAFF. The CDR3 DNA sequence: TGTGCCAGCAGCCGCCAGCCAGGGGACACTGAAGCTTTCTTT.

The V gene is TRBV2, the J gene TRBJ1-6; D is perhaps TRBD1 (6 bases). The germline CDR1 and CDR2 sequences are SNHLY and FYNNEI. This CDR3 region has 16 residues. The V gene lost 3 bases and the J gene lost 7 bases, with 16 bases spanning the gap. The CDR3 sequence: CASSDRRQGQNSPLHF. In DNA, the CDR3 is TGTGCCAGCAGTGACAGGCGGCAGGGGCAAAATTCACCCCTCCACTTT.

This chain links TRBV5-1 with TRBJ2-5, with 9 bases lining up with TRBD2. The CDR3 is made up of 16 amino acids. Germline V gene sequence: CDR1 SGHRS, CDR2 YFSETQ. The ends lost 1 base at V and 3 bases at J; junction bases unmatched: 7. The CDR3 spells CASSLTAGGQEETQYF. CDR3 in DNA: TGCGCCAGCAGCTTGACGGCGGGGGGGCAAGAAGAGACCCAGTACTTC.

The chain has TRBV28 and TRBJ1-3, with TRBD1 identical over 7 bases. The CDR3 consists of 19 residues. Germline V lookup: CDR1 MDHEN, CDR2 SYDVKM. Losses at the gene ends were 8 bases for V and 0 bases for J; bases not matched to a gene: 19. The CDR3 DNA reads as TGTGCCAGCGTACCCGGGACAGCGGCCACAGGCACCTCTGGAAACACCATATATTTT. Residues: CASVPGTAATGTSGNTIYF.